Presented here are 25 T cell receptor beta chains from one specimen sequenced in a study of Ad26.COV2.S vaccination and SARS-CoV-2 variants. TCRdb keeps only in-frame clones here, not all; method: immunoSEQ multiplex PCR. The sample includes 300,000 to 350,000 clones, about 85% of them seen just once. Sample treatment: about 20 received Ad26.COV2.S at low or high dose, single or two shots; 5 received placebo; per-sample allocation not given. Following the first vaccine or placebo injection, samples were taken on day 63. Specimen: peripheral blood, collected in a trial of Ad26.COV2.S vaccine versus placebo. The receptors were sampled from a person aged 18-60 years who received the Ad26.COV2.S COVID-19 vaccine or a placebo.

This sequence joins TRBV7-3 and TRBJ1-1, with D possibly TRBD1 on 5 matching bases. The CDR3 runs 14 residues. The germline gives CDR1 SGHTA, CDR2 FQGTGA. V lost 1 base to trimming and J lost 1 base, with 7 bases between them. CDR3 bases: TGTGCCAGCAGCTTAAGTGGACAGAACACTGAAGCTTTCTTT. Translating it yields CASSLSGQNTEAFF.

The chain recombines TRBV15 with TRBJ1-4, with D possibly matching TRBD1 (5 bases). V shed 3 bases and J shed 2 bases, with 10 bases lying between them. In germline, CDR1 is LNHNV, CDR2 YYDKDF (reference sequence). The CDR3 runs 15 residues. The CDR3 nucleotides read TGTGCCACCAGCAGGGGGGGAGGCACTAATGAAAAACTGTTTTTT. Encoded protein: CATSRGGGTNEKLFF.

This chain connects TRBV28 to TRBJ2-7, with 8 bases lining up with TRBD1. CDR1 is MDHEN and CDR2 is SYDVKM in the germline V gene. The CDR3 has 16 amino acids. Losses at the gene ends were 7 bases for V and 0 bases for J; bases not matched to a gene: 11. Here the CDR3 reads CASTAQGGQGSYEQYF. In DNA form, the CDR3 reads TGTGCCAGCACCGCACAAGGAGGACAGGGCTCCTACGAGCAGTACTTC.

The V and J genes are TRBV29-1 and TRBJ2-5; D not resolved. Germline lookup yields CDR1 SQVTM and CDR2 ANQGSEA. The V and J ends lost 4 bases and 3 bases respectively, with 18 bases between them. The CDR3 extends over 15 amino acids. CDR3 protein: CSVGGRPKREETQYF. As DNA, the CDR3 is TGCAGCGTTGGTGGCAGACCCAAACGGGAAGAGACCCAGTACTTC. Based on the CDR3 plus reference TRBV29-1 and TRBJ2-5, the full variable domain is SAVISQKPSRDICQRGTSLTIQCQVDSQVTMMFWYRQQPGQSLTLIATANQGSEATYESGFVIDKFPISRPNLTFSTLTVSNMSPEDSSIYLCSVGGRPKREETQYFGPGTRLLVL.

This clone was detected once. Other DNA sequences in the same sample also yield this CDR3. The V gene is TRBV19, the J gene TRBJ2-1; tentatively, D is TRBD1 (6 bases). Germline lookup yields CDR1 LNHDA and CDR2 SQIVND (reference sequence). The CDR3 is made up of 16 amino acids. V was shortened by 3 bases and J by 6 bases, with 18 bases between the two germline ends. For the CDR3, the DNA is TGTGCCAGTAGTATCGTAGGGGGAAGGGGACCCAATGAGCAGTTCTTC. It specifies CASSIVGGRGPNEQFF.

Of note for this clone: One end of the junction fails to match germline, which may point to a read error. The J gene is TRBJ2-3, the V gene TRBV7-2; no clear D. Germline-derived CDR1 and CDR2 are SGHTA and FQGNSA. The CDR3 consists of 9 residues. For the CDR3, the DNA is TGTGCCAGCAGCCCCACTCACGATTTT. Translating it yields CASSPTHDF.

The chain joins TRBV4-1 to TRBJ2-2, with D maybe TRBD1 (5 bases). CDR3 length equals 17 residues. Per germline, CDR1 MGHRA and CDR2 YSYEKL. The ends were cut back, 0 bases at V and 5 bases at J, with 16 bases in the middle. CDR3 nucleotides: TGCGCCAGCAGCCAAGAGGGGCAGGACCACCCAACCGGGGAGCTGTTTTTT. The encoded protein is CASSQEGQDHPTGELFF.

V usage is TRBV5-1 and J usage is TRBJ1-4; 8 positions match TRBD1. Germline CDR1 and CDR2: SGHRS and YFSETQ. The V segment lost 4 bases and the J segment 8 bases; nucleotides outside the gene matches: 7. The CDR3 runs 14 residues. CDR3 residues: CASSETTGGEKLFF. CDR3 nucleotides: TGCGCCAGCAGCGAAACTACAGGGGGGGAAAAACTGTTTTTT.

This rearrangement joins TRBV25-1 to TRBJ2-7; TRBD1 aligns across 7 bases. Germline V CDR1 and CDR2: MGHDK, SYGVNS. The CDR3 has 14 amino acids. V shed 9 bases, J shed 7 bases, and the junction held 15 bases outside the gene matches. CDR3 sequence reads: CASHEARGSREQYF. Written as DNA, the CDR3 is TGTGCCAGTCACGAGGCCAGGGGGTCTAGAGAGCAGTACTTC.

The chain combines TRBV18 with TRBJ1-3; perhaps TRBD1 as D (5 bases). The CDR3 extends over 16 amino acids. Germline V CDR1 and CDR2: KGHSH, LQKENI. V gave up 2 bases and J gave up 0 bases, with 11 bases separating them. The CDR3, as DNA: TGTGCCAGCTCACCAGAAGGTGGGGGCTCTGGAAACACCATATATTTT. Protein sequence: CASSPEGGGSGNTIYF.

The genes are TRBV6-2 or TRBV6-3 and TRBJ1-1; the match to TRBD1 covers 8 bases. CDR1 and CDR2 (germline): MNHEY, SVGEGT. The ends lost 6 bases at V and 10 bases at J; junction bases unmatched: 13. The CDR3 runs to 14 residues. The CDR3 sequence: CASSPQTGVGAAFF. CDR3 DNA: TGTGCCAGCAGCCCGCAGACAGGGGTCGGGGCAGCTTTCTTT.

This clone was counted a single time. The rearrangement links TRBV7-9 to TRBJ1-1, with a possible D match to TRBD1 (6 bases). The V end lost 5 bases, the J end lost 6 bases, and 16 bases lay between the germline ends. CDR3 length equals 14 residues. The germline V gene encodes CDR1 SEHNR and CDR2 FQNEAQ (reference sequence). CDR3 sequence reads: CASSPQGRTSEAFF. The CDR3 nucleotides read TGTGCCAGCAGCCCACAGGGACGAACGTCTGAAGCTTTCTTT.

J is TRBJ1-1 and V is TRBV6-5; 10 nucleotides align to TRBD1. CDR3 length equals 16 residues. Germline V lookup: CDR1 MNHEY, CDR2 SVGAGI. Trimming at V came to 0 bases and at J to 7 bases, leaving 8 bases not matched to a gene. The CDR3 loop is CASSYSHRDRGNEAFF. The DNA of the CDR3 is TGTGCCAGCAGTTACTCCCACCGGGACAGGGGAAATGAAGCTTTCTTT.

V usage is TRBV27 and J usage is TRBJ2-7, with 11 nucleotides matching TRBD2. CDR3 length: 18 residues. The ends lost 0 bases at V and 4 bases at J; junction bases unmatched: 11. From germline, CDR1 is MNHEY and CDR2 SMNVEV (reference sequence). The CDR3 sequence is CASSLSGVAGGPAYEQYF. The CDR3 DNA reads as TGTGCCAGCAGTTTATCAGGGGTAGCGGGAGGGCCTGCGTACGAGCAGTACTTC.

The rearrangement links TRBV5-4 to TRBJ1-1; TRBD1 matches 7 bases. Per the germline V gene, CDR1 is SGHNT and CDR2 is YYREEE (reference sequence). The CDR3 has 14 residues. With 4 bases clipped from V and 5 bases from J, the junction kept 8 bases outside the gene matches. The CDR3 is CASSRDRLGTEAFF. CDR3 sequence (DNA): TGTGCCAGCAGCCGGGACAGATTGGGGACTGAAGCTTTCTTT.

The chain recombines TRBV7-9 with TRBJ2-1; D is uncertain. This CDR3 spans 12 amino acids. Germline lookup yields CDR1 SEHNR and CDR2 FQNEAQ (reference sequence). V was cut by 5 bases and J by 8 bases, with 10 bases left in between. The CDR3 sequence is CASSRVIDEQFF. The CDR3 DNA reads TGTGCCAGCAGCAGGGTTATCGATGAGCAGTTCTTC.

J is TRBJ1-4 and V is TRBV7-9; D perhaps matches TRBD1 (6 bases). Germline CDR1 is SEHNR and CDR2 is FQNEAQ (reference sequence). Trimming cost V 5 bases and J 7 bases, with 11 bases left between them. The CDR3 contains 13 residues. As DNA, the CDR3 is TGTGCCAGCAGCGGGTGGACAGTTGAAAAACTGTTTTTT. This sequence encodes CASSGWTVEKLFF.

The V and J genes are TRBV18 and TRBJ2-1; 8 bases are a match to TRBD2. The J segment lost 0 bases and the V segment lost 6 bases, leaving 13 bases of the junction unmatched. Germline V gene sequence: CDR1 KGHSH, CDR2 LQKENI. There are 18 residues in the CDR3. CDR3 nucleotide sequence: TGTGCCAGCTCCCCCAGTGGGGATAGCGGGAACTCCTACAATGAGCAGTTCTTC. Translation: CASSPSGDSGNSYNEQFF.

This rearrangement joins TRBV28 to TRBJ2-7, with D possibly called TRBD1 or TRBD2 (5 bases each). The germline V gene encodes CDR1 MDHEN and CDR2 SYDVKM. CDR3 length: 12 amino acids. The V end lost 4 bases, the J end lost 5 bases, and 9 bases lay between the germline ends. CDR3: CASSYLGDEQYF. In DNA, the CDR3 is TGTGCCAGCAGTTACCTGGGGGACGAGCAGTACTTC.

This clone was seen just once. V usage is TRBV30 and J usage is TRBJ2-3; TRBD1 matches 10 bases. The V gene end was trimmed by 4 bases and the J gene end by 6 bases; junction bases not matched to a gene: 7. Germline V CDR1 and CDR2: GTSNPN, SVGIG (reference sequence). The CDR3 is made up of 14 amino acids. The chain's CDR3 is CAWKDRGLLDTQYF. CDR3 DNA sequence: TGTGCCTGGAAAGACAGGGGGCTTCTGGATACGCAGTATTTT.

The CDR3 DNA follows: TGTGCCACCAGCAGTGGCCGAGCGGGACTCCGTGGGGCCAACGTCCTGACTTTC. This translates into CATSSGRAGLRGANVLTF. The genes are TRBV15 and TRBJ2-6, with 7 bases matching TRBD2. The CDR3 has 18 amino acids. After removal of 3 bases from V and 3 bases from J, the junction contained 11 bases not matched to a gene. CDR1 and CDR2 from the germline V gene are LNHNV and YYDKDF (reference sequence).

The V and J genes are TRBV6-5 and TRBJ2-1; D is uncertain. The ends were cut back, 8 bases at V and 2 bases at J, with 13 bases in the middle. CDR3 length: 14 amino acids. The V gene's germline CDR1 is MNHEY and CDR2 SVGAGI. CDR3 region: CASVRSSAYNEQFF. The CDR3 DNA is TGTGCCAGCGTTAGGTCGTCAGCCTACAATGAGCAGTTCTTC.

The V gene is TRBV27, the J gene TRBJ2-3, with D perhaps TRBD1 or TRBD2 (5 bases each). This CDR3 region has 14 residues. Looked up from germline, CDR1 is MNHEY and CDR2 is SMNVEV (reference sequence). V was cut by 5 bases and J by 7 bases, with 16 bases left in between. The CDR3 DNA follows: TGTGCCAGCAGTCCCCTACCGACGGGGCATACGCAGTATTTT. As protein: CASSPLPTGHTQYF.

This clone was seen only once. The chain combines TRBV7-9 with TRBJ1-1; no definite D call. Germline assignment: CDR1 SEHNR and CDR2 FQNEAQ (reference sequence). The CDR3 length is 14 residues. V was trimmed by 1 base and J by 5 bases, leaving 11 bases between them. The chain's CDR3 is CASSLDGRETEAFF. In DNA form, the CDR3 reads TGTGCCAGCAGCTTAGATGGCAGAGAAACTGAAGCTTTCTTT.

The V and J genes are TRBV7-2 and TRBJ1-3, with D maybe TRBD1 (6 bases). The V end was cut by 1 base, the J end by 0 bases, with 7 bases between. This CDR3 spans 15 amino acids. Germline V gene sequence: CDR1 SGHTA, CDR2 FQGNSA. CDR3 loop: CASSLGGASGNTIYF. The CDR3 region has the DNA TGTGCCAGCAGCTTAGGGGGGGCCTCTGGAAACACCATATATTTT.